The source of this T cell receptor (beta chain) is a study of T cells in Graves' hyperthyroidism and ophthalmopathy. The CDR3 is 14 amino acids. Trimming stripped 7 bases from V and 2 bases from J, with 12 bases between. Patients were excluded for uncontrolled infection, other autoimmune disease, pregnancy or lactation. Authors of the study amplified TCR beta CDR3 regions from RNA transcripts. Primed by the HTBI set, a first-round RT-PCR was run on the TCR CDR3. TCRdb re-derived calls from the multiplex PCR reads in MiXCR, one entry per CDR3 protein. The repertoire holds approximately 600,000 distinct CDR3 sequences, with less than 25% as singletons. This clonotype has only a few counts.

The TCR was taken from a man aged 30-40 years with Graves' ophthalmopathy. Material for sequencing was blood. The chain couples TRBV12-3 or TRBV12-4 to TRBJ2-1; no reliable D call. This chain's CDR3 is CASNGQDTYNEQFF. The CDR3 DNA sequence: TGTGCCAGCAATGGGCAGGATACCTACAATGAGCAGTTCTTC.